What follows are 32 T cell receptor beta chains derived from one specimen sequenced in a study of blood T cell repertoires in COVID-19. Here immunoSEQ multiplex PCR was the method, and the copy in TCRdb shows in-frame clones only, minus some. This sample yields about 80,000 clones, of which around four fifths are seen a single time; roughly 40% belongs to the top ten. Sequencing input: peripheral blood. Receptors originate from a man older than 75 with active or convalescent COVID-19.

The chain is built from TRBV6-2 or TRBV6-3 and TRBJ2-1, with 7 bases fitting TRBD2. In germline, CDR1 is MNHEY, CDR2 SVGEGT. V gave up 5 bases and J gave up 8 bases; unmatched junction bases: 6. The CDR3 consists of 13 residues. CDR3 DNA: TGTGCCAGCAGTGAGACTAGCACGGATGAGCAGTTCTTC. Translated: CASSETSTDEQFF.

The chain joins TRBV2 to TRBJ2-3; 11 bases align to TRBD2. CDR1 and CDR2 (germline): SNHLY, FYNNEI. The CDR3 has 15 amino acids. V trimming: 6 bases; J trimming: 4 bases; junction bases outside the gene matches: 6. CDR3 DNA sequence: TGTGCCAGCAGGGTAGCGGGAGGGCCTGCAGATACGCAGTATTTT. This translates into CASRVAGGPADTQYF.

V and J are TRBV10-3 and TRBJ2-1, with D possibly being TRBD2 (5 bases). With 2 bases removed from V and 5 bases from J, the gap between germline ends came to 10 bases. This CDR3 spans 14 amino acids. Germline V gene data show CDR1 as ENHRY and CDR2 as SYGVKD. The CDR3 sequence: CAISEGGGNNEQFF. The CDR3 DNA reads as TGTGCCATCAGTGAGGGTGGAGGAAACAATGAGCAGTTCTTC.

This sequence joins TRBV18 and TRBJ1-1; D is unclear. Germline V gene data show CDR1 as KGHSH and CDR2 as LQKENI. V was pared by 3 bases and J by 0 bases, with 5 bases between. The CDR3 loop spans 13 amino acids. CDR3: CASSPSVNTEAFF. Written as DNA, the CDR3 is TGTGCCAGCTCACCCAGTGTGAACACTGAAGCTTTCTTT.

This clone was counted between two and nine times. The rearrangement joins TRBV10-3 to TRBJ2-7, with D maybe TRBD2 (5 bases). The CDR3 contains 13 residues. Germline assignment: CDR1 ENHRY and CDR2 SYGVKD. Trimming pared 2 bases from V and 3 bases from J, leaving 8 bases between. CDR3 residues: CAISERGIYEQYF. The CDR3 coding sequence is TGTGCCATCAGTGAGCGGGGAATCTACGAGCAGTACTTC.

The chain recombines TRBV19 with TRBJ1-5; 9 bases are a match to TRBD1. This CDR3 is built from 14 residues. J was trimmed by 10 bases and V by 3 bases; bases with no gene match: 7. The germline V gene encodes CDR1 LNHDA and CDR2 SQIVND (reference sequence). CDR3 sequence (DNA): TGTGCCAGTAGTATGGGGACAGGGCACTATCCCCAGCATTTT. This encodes CASSMGTGHYPQHF.

This chain uses TRBV5-4 with TRBJ1-2; TRBD1 might be the D (5 bases). The CDR3 length is 15 residues. CDR1 is SGHNT, CDR2 YYREEE, per germline (reference sequence). V was cut by 0 bases and J by 8 bases, with 17 bases left in between. CDR3 nucleotides: TGTGCCAGCAGCTTGGATGGGGGGAATCTGGGAGGCTACACCTTC. Translating it yields CASSLDGGNLGGYTF. Drawing the rest from reference TRBV5-4 and TRBJ1-2, the complete variable domain is ETGVTQSPTHLIKTRGQQVTLRCSSQSGHNTVSWYQQALGQGPQFIFQYYREEENGRGNFPPRFSGLQFPNYSSELNVNALELDDSALYLCASSLDGGNLGGYTFGSGTRLTVV.

V usage is TRBV5-4 and J usage is TRBJ1-4; 7 bases line up with TRBD1. Germline V CDR1 and CDR2: SGHNT, YYREEE (reference sequence). The CDR3 is made up of 15 amino acids. V trimming: 4 bases; J trimming: 4 bases; junction bases outside the gene matches: 7. The CDR3 DNA sequence: TGTGCCAGCAGCCTACCGGGACAGCTTAATGAAAAACTGTTTTTT. Its translation: CASSLPGQLNEKLFF. The variable domain in full, completed from reference TRBV5-4 and TRBJ1-4, reads ETGVTQSPTHLIKTRGQQVTLRCSSQSGHNTVSWYQQALGQGPQFIFQYYREEENGRGNFPPRFSGLQFPNYSSELNVNALELDDSALYLCASSLPGQLNEKLFFGSGTQLSVL.

This CDR3 is CASSYGLGFGSYNEQFF. The DNA for the CDR3 is TGTGCCAGCAGTTACGGACTAGGATTTGGGTCCTACAATGAGCAGTTCTTC. The chain links TRBV6-2 or TRBV6-3 to TRBJ2-1; 7 nucleotides match TRBD2. In germline, CDR1 is MNHEY, CDR2 SVGEGT. V lost 2 bases and J lost 1; bases outside the gene matches: 8. The length of the CDR3 is 17 residues.

J is TRBJ1-6 and V is TRBV3-1 (or the pseudogene TRBV3-2); D is unclear. CDR1 is LGHDT and CDR2 is YNNKEL in the germline V gene (reference sequence). The CDR3 is 15 amino acids. The V gene lost 3 bases and the J gene lost 0 bases, with 6 bases spanning the gap. CDR3: CASSHGLSYNSPLHF. As DNA, the CDR3 is TGTGCCAGCAGCCACGGACTCTCCTATAATTCACCCCTCCACTTT.

This chain connects TRBV11-3 to TRBJ2-1; D uncertain. The CDR3 spans 13 residues. V lost 0 bases, J lost 9 bases, and 9 bases lay in between. Germline assignment: CDR1 SGHNT and CDR2 YENEEA. CDR3 coding DNA: TGTGCCAGCAGCTTAGAGTGGGCCAGTGAGCAGTTCTTC. Its translation is CASSLEWASEQFF.

This chain joins TRBV30 and TRBJ1-1; a possible D gene is TRBD1 (5 bases). The V end lost 2 bases, the J end lost 0 bases, and 13 bases lay between the germline ends. The CDR3 sequence is 15 residues long. The V gene's germline CDR1 is GTSNPN and CDR2 SVGIG (reference sequence). The CDR3 protein is CAWSSGRGMNTEAFF. The CDR3 DNA reads as TGTGCCTGGAGTTCCGGGAGGGGTATGAACACTGAAGCTTTCTTT. Full variable domain (rest looked up from reference TRBV30 and TRBJ1-1): SQTIHQWPATLVQPVGSPLSLECTVEGTSNPNLYWYRQAAGRGLQLLFYSVGIGQISSEVPQNLSASRPQDRQFILSSKKLLLSDSGFYLCAWSSGRGMNTEAFFGQGTRLTVV.

This rearrangement joins TRBV2 to TRBJ2-2; TRBD2 agrees at 11 bases. Germline assignment: CDR1 SNHLY and CDR2 FYNNEI. This CDR3 comprises 17 residues. The J segment lost 5 bases and the V segment lost 6 bases, leaving 11 bases of the junction unmatched. The CDR3 loop is CASRAPGLAGGTGELFF. In DNA form, the CDR3 reads TGTGCCAGCAGGGCCCCCGGCCTAGCGGGAGGTACCGGGGAGCTGTTTTTT.

The CDR3 region has the DNA TGTGCCACCAGCTCCGGACAGGGGGCTAACTATGGCTACACCTTC. Its translation: CATSSGQGANYGYTF. This chain uses TRBV15 with TRBJ1-2; 10 nucleotides agree with TRBD1. V gave up 5 bases and J gave up 0 bases; unmatched junction bases: 3. Germline loops: CDR1 LNHNV, CDR2 YYDKDF (reference sequence). The CDR3 consists of 15 residues.

The chain uses TRBV6-2 or TRBV6-3 and TRBJ1-5; TRBD1 might be the D (5 bases). CDR3 length equals 16 residues. Trimming took off 4 bases at V and 4 bases at J, with 17 bases between the two ends. The germline V gene has CDR1 MNHEY and CDR2 SVGEGT. CDR3 DNA sequence: TGTGCCAGCAGTTTCCCCCGGGAGGGACCGAATCAGCCCCAGCATTTT. Amino acid sequence: CASSFPREGPNQPQHF.

J is TRBJ2-3 and V is TRBV5-1, with D perhaps matching TRBD2 (6 bases). Trimming pared 2 bases from V and 2 bases from J, leaving 12 bases between. The CDR3 extends over 15 amino acids. Germline values: CDR1 SGHRS, CDR2 YFSETQ. CDR3 region: CASSFTGDNTDTQYF. The CDR3 bases are TGCGCCAGCAGCTTCACGGGAGACAACACAGATACGCAGTATTTT.

This clone was recorded once. The chain combines TRBV19 with TRBJ1-4; weak D call: TRBD1 (6 bases). The V end was cut by 7 bases, the J end by 0 bases, with 15 bases between. This CDR3 is 16 amino acids long. Germline CDR1 LNHDA, CDR2 SQIVND (reference sequence). DNA for the CDR3: TGTGCCAGTAAAGGCAGGGGAGCGGCAACTAATGAAAAACTGTTTTTT. Residues: CASKGRGAATNEKLFF. Using reference TRBV19 and TRBJ1-4 for the parts outside the CDR3, the full variable domain is DGGITQSPKYLFRKEGQNVTLSCEQNLNHDAMYWYRQDPGQGLRLIYYSQIVNDFQKGDIAEGYSVSREKKESFPLTVTSAQKNPTAFYLCASKGRGAATNEKLFFGSGTQLSVL.

The chain joins TRBV12-3 or TRBV12-4 to TRBJ1-2; D gene ambiguous. CDR3 length equals 13 residues. V lost 3 bases and J lost 3, with 8 bases in between. CDR3 sequence (DNA): TGTGCCAGCAGTTTTGGTAGCGACTATGGCTACACCTTC. Translated, it gives CASSFGSDYGYTF.

The V call is TRBV3-1 (or the pseudogene TRBV3-2), the J call TRBJ2-7, with D tentatively TRBD1 (6 bases). The CDR3 length is 14 residues. The germline V gene encodes CDR1 LGHDT and CDR2 YNNKEL (reference sequence). Trimming cost V 2 bases and J 2 bases, with 10 bases left between them. The CDR3: CASSQHRVPYEQYF. The CDR3 DNA reads as TGTGCCAGCAGCCAACACAGGGTCCCCTACGAGCAGTACTTC.

This chain links TRBV30 with TRBJ1-1; TRBD1 agrees at 10 bases. The V segment lost 3 bases and the J segment 6 bases; nucleotides outside the gene matches: 7. Germline assignment: CDR1 GTSNPN and CDR2 SVGIG (reference sequence). CDR3 size: 14 residues. The CDR3 DNA sequence: TGTGCCTGGAGCCGCGACAGGGGGCTTGCTGAAGCTTTCTTT. It is translated as CAWSRDRGLAEAFF. Based on the CDR3 plus reference TRBV30 and TRBJ1-1, the full variable domain is SQTIHQWPATLVQPVGSPLSLECTVEGTSNPNLYWYRQAAGRGLQLLFYSVGIGQISSEVPQNLSASRPQDRQFILSSKKLLLSDSGFYLCAWSRDRGLAEAFFGQGTRLTVV.

V usage is TRBV5-6 and J usage is TRBJ1-4, with 8 positions matching TRBD1. This CDR3 contains 18 residues. Germline CDR1 SGHDT, CDR2 YYEEEE. With 3 bases clipped from V and 0 bases from J, the junction kept 10 bases outside the gene matches. Written as DNA, the CDR3 is TGTGCCAGCAGCTCCTCCGGGACAGGAGGTGCAACTAATGAAAAACTGTTTTTT. Protein: CASSSSGTGGATNEKLFF.

This rearrangement joins TRBV11-3 to TRBJ1-1; 9 bases are a match to TRBD1. Germline CDR1 reads SGHNT; CDR2 reads YENEEA. The V segment lost 5 bases and the J segment 2 bases; nucleotides outside the gene matches: 6. CDR3 length equals 15 residues. CDR3 loop: CASSPTGGGNTEAFF. The CDR3, as DNA: TGTGCCAGCAGCCCGACAGGGGGAGGAAACACTGAAGCTTTCTTT.

J is TRBJ1-6 and V is TRBV5-1; the match to TRBD1 covers 9 bases. The J segment lost 8 bases and the V segment lost 3 bases, leaving 12 bases of the junction unmatched. Germline CDR1 and CDR2: SGHRS and YFSETQ. The CDR3 runs to 17 residues. CDR3 nucleotides: TGCGCCAGCAGCTGGGACAGGGTACCGAACCAGGATTCACCCCTCCACTTT. Its translation is CASSWDRVPNQDSPLHF. The whole variable domain, filled in from reference TRBV5-1 and TRBJ1-6, reads KAGVTQTPRYLIKTRGQQVTLSCSPISGHRSVSWYQQTPGQGLQFLFEYFSETQRNKGNFPGRFSGRQFSNSRSEMNVSTLELGDSALYLCASSWDRVPNQDSPLHFGNGTRLTVT.

This clone showed up just once. The chain is built from TRBV27 and TRBJ1-2, with 10 nucleotides matching TRBD1. The CDR3 sequence is 15 residues long. V dropped 6 bases and J dropped 0; count of bases not matched to a gene: 4. Germline V CDR1 and CDR2: MNHEY, SMNVEV (reference sequence). The CDR3 spells CASRTGGATNYGYTF. CDR3 DNA: TGTGCCAGCAGGACAGGGGGCGCGACTAACTATGGCTACACCTTC.

This chain connects TRBV10-3 to TRBJ1-2; D is unclear. Germline CDR1 is ENHRY and CDR2 is SYGVKD. CDR3 length equals 13 residues. V lost 4 bases and J lost 5, with 11 bases in between. CDR3 region: CAISARGQYGYTF. CDR3 nucleotide sequence: TGTGCCATCAGTGCTCGCGGGCAGTATGGCTACACCTTC.

This chain uses TRBV2 with TRBJ1-1; D is possibly TRBD1 (6 bases). This CDR3 region has 17 residues. Germline V gene lookup returns CDR1 SNHLY and CDR2 FYNNEI. V lost 6 bases, J lost 2 bases, and 22 bases lay in between. The CDR3, as DNA: TGTGCCAGCAGCCCCCAGGGGCAGAGAAATTATAACACTGAAGCTTTCTTT. It codes for CASSPQGQRNYNTEAFF.

The chain combines TRBV5-5 with TRBJ2-3; weak D call: TRBD2 (6 bases). V was clipped by 1 base and J by 2 bases, with 11 bases between them. CDR1 is SGHKS and CDR2 is YYEKEE in the germline V gene (reference sequence). The CDR3 has 15 amino acids. The CDR3 sequence: CASSLRGSYTDTQYF. For the CDR3, the DNA is TGTGCCAGCAGCTTGCGGGGGAGCTACACAGATACGCAGTATTTT.

The genes are TRBV2 and TRBJ2-7; D remains unclear. Germline CDR1 and CDR2: SNHLY and FYNNEI. With 7 bases removed from V and 2 bases from J, the gap between germline ends came to 6 bases. This CDR3 spans 11 amino acids. The CDR3 loop reads CASNRPYEQYF. DNA of the CDR3: TGTGCCAGCAATCGTCCCTACGAGCAGTACTTC.

The rearrangement uses TRBV5-4 and TRBJ2-7, with TRBD2 matching 10 bases. With V trimmed by 1 base and J by 5 bases, 3 bases remained unmatched. The germline CDR1 and CDR2 sequences are SGHNT and YYREEE (reference sequence). CDR3 length: 14 amino acids. CDR3 nucleotides: TGTGCCAGCAGCTTGTTTCTAGCGGGGGACGAGCAGTACTTC. It translates to CASSLFLAGDEQYF.

This chain connects TRBV27 to TRBJ2-5; 9 bases fit TRBD1. The CDR3 length is 14 residues. CDR1 is MNHEY, CDR2 SMNVEV, per germline (reference sequence). V was pared by 6 bases and J by 5 bases, with 7 bases of the junction left unmatched. CDR3 bases: TGTGCCAGCAGCAAACAGGGGGCTTTGGAGACCCAGTACTTC. Its translation is CASSKQGALETQYF.

The rearrangement joins TRBV7-8 to TRBJ2-2, with D possibly being TRBD2 (5 bases). CDR1 is SGHVS, CDR2 FQNEAQ, per germline. Trimming left V 3 bases short and J 3 bases short, with 11 bases between. CDR3 size: 15 residues. The CDR3 loop is CASSLRAHYTGELFF. DNA of the CDR3: TGTGCCAGCAGCTTGAGGGCCCATTACACCGGGGAGCTGTTTTTT.

The chain uses TRBV12-3 or TRBV12-4 and TRBJ1-5; D may be TRBD1 (6 bases). The CDR3 is 13 residues long. Trimming pared 5 bases from V and 6 bases from J, leaving 11 bases between. The CDR3 spells CASSLNRAQPQHF. Written as DNA, the CDR3 is TGTGCCAGCAGTCTGAACAGGGCTCAGCCCCAGCATTTT.